A single sample gave rise to the 22 T cell receptor beta chains below, sequenced in a study of Graves' ophthalmopathy and Graves' hyperthyroidism. RNA transcripts yielded amplified TCR beta CDR3 regions. RT-PCR with HTBI primers came first, then second-round multiplex PCR. One entry per CDR3 protein results from TCRdb running MiXCR on the multiplex PCR reads. The table lists a few hundred thousand distinct CDR3 sequences, about a sixth of them singletons, with roughly 2.4% in the top ten. The sequenced sample consisted of peripheral blood. Receptors originate from an adult woman with stable Graves' hyperthyroidism.

This clonotype was observed many times. The V and J genes are TRBV27 and TRBJ2-7; 7 bases are a match to TRBD1. Looked up from germline, CDR1 is MNHEY and CDR2 is SMNVEV (reference sequence). After removal of 4 bases from V and 2 bases from J, the junction contained 8 bases not matched to a gene. This CDR3 spans 15 amino acids. The CDR3 loop is CASSSKGDRTYEQYF. The CDR3 bases are TGTGCCAGCAGTTCCAAGGGGGACAGAACCTACGAGCAGTACTTC.

This clonotype has a single count. CDR3 sequence: CASSYLMGETQYF. In DNA form, the CDR3 reads TGTGCCAGCAGTTACTTGATGGGGGAGACCCAGTACTTC. This chain connects TRBV6-5 to TRBJ2-5; D not certain. The CDR3 length is 13 residues. Trimming pared 1 base from V and 5 bases from J, leaving 8 bases between. CDR1 is MNHEY, CDR2 SVGAGI, per germline.

V usage is TRBV4-2 and J usage is TRBJ2-7, with 13 bases matching TRBD2. Per the germline V gene, CDR1 is LGHNA and CDR2 is YNFKEQ. The J segment lost 6 bases and the V segment lost 3 bases, leaving 2 bases of the junction unmatched. The CDR3 runs to 14 residues. The CDR3 loop reads CASSQRLAGGEQYF. The CDR3 nucleotides are TGTGCCAGCAGCCAGAGACTAGCGGGAGGCGAGCAGTACTTC.

V and J are TRBV7-2 and TRBJ2-3; 7 nucleotides align to TRBD1. There are 13 residues in the CDR3. CDR1 is SGHTA and CDR2 is FQGNSA in the germline V gene. Unmatched junction bases numbered 6, after V lost 5 bases and J lost 7 bases. Here the CDR3 reads CASSVGTEYTQYF. The CDR3 nucleotides are TGTGCCAGCAGCGTCGGGACAGAATATACGCAGTATTTT. The whole variable domain, remainder taken from reference TRBV7-2 and TRBJ2-3, is GAGVSQSPSNKVTEKGKDVELRCDPISGHTALYWYRQSLGQGLEFLIYFQGNSAPDKSGLPSDRFSAERTGGSVSTLTIQRTQQEDSAVYLCASSVGTEYTQYFGPGTRLTVL.

The chain employs TRBV27 and TRBJ1-2, with D perhaps TRBD1 (5 bases). Looked up from germline, CDR1 is MNHEY and CDR2 is SMNVEV (reference sequence). This CDR3 region has 15 residues. The germline V and J ends were trimmed by 5 bases and 1 base, with 14 bases remaining between them. The CDR3 DNA reads as TGTGCCAGCAGTCCAGAGGGACCTTTTAACTATGGCTACACCTTC. This codes for CASSPEGPFNYGYTF.

The V and J genes are TRBV29-1 and TRBJ2-2; possibly TRBD1 for D (6 bases). This CDR3 has 16 amino acids. CDR1 and CDR2 (germline): SQVTM, ANQGSEA. V lost 1 base and J lost 4, with 16 bases in between. This CDR3 is CSVEASGQGRTGELFF. CDR3 DNA sequence: TGCAGCGTTGAAGCTTCGGGGCAGGGGCGCACCGGGGAGCTGTTTTTT.

V and J are TRBV4-1 and TRBJ2-5; D not certain. The length of the CDR3 is 15 residues. Trimming took 1 base from V and 3 from J, leaving 12 bases between them. The germline V gene encodes CDR1 MGHRA and CDR2 YSYEKL. CDR3 residues: CASSQGVLPEETQYF. The CDR3, as DNA: TGCGCCAGCAGCCAAGGAGTCCTACCAGAAGAGACCCAGTACTTC.

This clonotype was seen ten or more times. The chain is built from TRBV6-1 and TRBJ1-2; 10 positions match TRBD1. The CDR3 runs 13 residues. Per germline, CDR1 MNHNS and CDR2 SASEGT. Losses at the gene ends were 6 bases for V and 7 bases for J; bases not matched to a gene: 5. CDR3 loop: CASRLTGGGGYTF. The CDR3 region has the DNA TGTGCCAGCAGGCTGACAGGGGGCGGTGGCTACACCTTC.

Ten or more counts support this clonotype. The V and J genes are TRBV12-3 or TRBV12-4 and TRBJ1-5; TRBD1 might be the D (6 bases). The CDR3 is 12 amino acids. V lost 6 bases, J lost 5 bases, and 8 bases lay in between. The CDR3 spells CASRRQDQPQHF. The CDR3 bases are TGTGCCAGCAGGAGACAGGATCAGCCCCAGCATTTT.

The V gene is TRBV6-5, the J gene TRBJ2-7; D gene uncertain. The V and J ends lost 0 bases and 3 bases respectively, with 9 bases between them. The CDR3 has 14 residues. Germline CDR1 MNHEY, CDR2 SVGAGI. The CDR3 loop is CASSYSGGYYEQYF. The CDR3, as DNA: TGTGCCAGCAGTTACTCGGGCGGTTACTACGAGCAGTACTTC.

The gene calls are TRBV24-1 and TRBJ1-2; the D is unclear. Germline V CDR1 and CDR2: KGHDR, SFDVKD. CDR3 length: 14 residues. V was trimmed by 2 bases and J by 4 bases, leaving 10 bases between them. The CDR3 DNA is TGTGCCACCAGTGATTACCCCTACGGCTATGGCTACACCTTC. Encoded protein: CATSDYPYGYGYTF.

This clonotype was detected many times. The chain combines TRBV12-3 or TRBV12-4 with TRBJ2-1; tentatively, D is TRBD2 (6 bases). The CDR3 is made up of 15 amino acids. Trimming took 6 bases from V and 0 from J, leaving 12 bases between them. This chain's CDR3 is CASRGSGFSYNEQFF. CDR3 coding DNA: TGTGCCAGCAGGGGTAGCGGTTTCTCCTACAATGAGCAGTTCTTC.

As to this clonotype: Since a much larger clone is just one base distant, this may be a read error. This chain connects TRBV6-5 to TRBJ2-1; D possibly corresponds to TRBD2 (6 bases). This CDR3 has 13 residues. Trimming took off 5 bases at V and 4 bases at J, with 9 bases between the two ends. The germline V gene encodes CDR1 MNHEY and CDR2 SVGAGI. The CDR3 is CASSKGLYNEQFF. CDR3 bases: TGTGCCAGCAGTAAGGGACTGTACAATGAGCAGTTCTTC.

This clonotype was seen ten or more times. The chain links TRBV5-1 to TRBJ2-4, with D tentatively TRBD1 or TRBD2 (5 bases each). CDR1 is SGHRS, CDR2 YFSETQ, per germline. V was clipped by 4 bases and J by 0 bases, with 8 bases between them. This CDR3 region has 14 residues. The CDR3 sequence is CASSPGTAKNIQYF. The CDR3 DNA sequence: TGCGCCAGCAGCCCGGGGACAGCCAAAAACATTCAGTACTTC.

This clonotype has ten or more counts. The chain carries TRBV4-1 and TRBJ1-1; D gene unclear. Germline CDR1 MGHRA, CDR2 YSYEKL. V was trimmed by 1 base and J by 0 bases, leaving 12 bases between them. CDR3 length equals 16 residues. CDR3 loop: CASSQALTVLNTEAFF. The CDR3 nucleotides are TGCGCCAGCAGCCAAGCATTGACGGTCCTGAACACTGAAGCTTTCTTT.

Ten or more counts support this clonotype. The V gene is TRBV18, the J gene TRBJ1-1; unclear D gene. This CDR3 has 13 amino acids. Germline V CDR1 and CDR2: KGHSH, LQKENI. Trimming stripped 8 bases from V and 2 bases from J, with 12 bases between. CDR3 protein: CASTPGFNTEAFF. CDR3 nucleotide sequence: TGTGCCAGCACCCCCGGATTTAACACTGAAGCTTTCTTT.

This clonotype appeared many times. The chain recombines TRBV7-2 with TRBJ2-7, with 13 bases matching TRBD2. The CDR3 covers 16 residues. With 5 bases clipped from V and 0 bases from J, the junction kept 4 bases outside the gene matches. Germline V gene data show CDR1 as SGHTA and CDR2 as FQGNSA. In DNA, the CDR3 is TGTGCCAGCAGCCCGGGACTAGCGGGGAGCTCCTACGAGCAGTACTTC. The encoded protein is CASSPGLAGSSYEQYF.

Ten or more counts support this clonotype. The chain employs TRBV30 and TRBJ2-2; D unclear. There are 13 residues in the CDR3. V shed 2 bases and J shed 2 bases, with 6 bases lying between them. Per the germline V gene, CDR1 is GTSNPN and CDR2 is SVGIG (reference sequence). CDR3 loop: CAWSRPNTGELFF. The CDR3 DNA follows: TGTGCCTGGAGTAGGCCCAACACCGGGGAGCTGTTTTTT.

This clonotype was seen many times. Given the absence of the conserved phenylalanine or tryptophan at the CDR3 end, a read error is likely. The chain uses TRBV2 and TRBJ1-5; no definite D call. CDR1 and CDR2 from the germline V gene are SNHLY and FYNNEI. The length of the CDR3 is 14 residues. V gave up 5 bases and J gave up 0 bases, with 8 bases separating them. DNA for the CDR3: TGTGCCAGCAGTAGCAGGAATAGCAATCAGCCCCAGCATCTT. The encoded protein is CASSSRNSNQPQHL.

Ten or more counts support this clonotype. The chain carries TRBV18 and TRBJ2-7; 11 bases align to TRBD1. The V gene end was trimmed by 3 bases and the J gene end by 6 bases; junction bases not matched to a gene: 4. CDR3 length: 14 residues. CDR1 and CDR2 (germline): KGHSH, LQKENI. The CDR3, as DNA: TGTGCCAGCTCACCGGACAGGGGGCCATTCGAGCAGTACTTC. Its translation is CASSPDRGPFEQYF.

The V call is TRBV7-3, the J call TRBJ2-7, with a tentative D call TRBD2 (7 bases). The CDR3 extends over 14 amino acids. The germline V and J ends were trimmed by 5 bases and 5 bases, with 16 bases remaining between them. Germline values: CDR1 SGHTA, CDR2 FQGTGA. The CDR3: CASSPLRGAHEQYF. CDR3 sequence (DNA): TGTGCCAGCAGCCCATTACGGGGGGCCCACGAGCAGTACTTC.

At least ten counts were recorded for this clonotype. The chain uses TRBV4-1 and TRBJ2-5; tentatively, D is TRBD1 (6 bases). Looked up from germline, CDR1 is MGHRA and CDR2 is YSYEKL. This CDR3 contains 14 residues. Trimming left V 1 base short and J 5 bases short, with 11 bases between. CDR3 in DNA: TGCGCCAGCAGCCAAGCTGGGGGCGCCGAGACCCAGTACTTC. Amino acid sequence: CASSQAGGAETQYF.